This TCR beta chain was identified during a study of shared clonotypes between healthy human individuals. On this clone: Its antigen is unknown.

Naive CD8 cells were CD45RO-negative, positively selected for CCR7, excluding terminally differentiated effector memory CD45RA+ cells. The study enrolled healthy HIV-negative adults without recent acute infections or vaccinations as donors. Some 30,000 T cell genomes (around 200 ng DNA) went into each sorted-subset replicate. Produced via immunoSEQ multiplex PCR; TCRdb's table is partial and in-frame only. The repertoire holds about 2,100,000 clones, 85% to 95% seen once, with about 1.8% in the top ten. Study-wide findings and caveats: Generally, naive subsets (rather than memory subsets) showed larger estimated richness. Clonotype sharing among the donors was expected to vary with sequencing depth.

With 3 bases removed from V and 2 bases from J, the gap between germline ends came to 7 bases. The germline V gene encodes CDR1 MNHEY and CDR2 SMNVEV (reference sequence). The CDR3 spans 13 residues. The sequence was collected from a young man in good health. Some clones in this sample may be carry-over from other donors' samples. The chain combines TRBV27 with TRBJ1-1, with unresolved D. Input material: naive CD8+ T cells from PBMCs. In DNA, the CDR3 is TGTGCCAGCAGTTTCGACCACAACACTGAAGCTTTCTTT. Its translation is CASSFDHNTEAFF.